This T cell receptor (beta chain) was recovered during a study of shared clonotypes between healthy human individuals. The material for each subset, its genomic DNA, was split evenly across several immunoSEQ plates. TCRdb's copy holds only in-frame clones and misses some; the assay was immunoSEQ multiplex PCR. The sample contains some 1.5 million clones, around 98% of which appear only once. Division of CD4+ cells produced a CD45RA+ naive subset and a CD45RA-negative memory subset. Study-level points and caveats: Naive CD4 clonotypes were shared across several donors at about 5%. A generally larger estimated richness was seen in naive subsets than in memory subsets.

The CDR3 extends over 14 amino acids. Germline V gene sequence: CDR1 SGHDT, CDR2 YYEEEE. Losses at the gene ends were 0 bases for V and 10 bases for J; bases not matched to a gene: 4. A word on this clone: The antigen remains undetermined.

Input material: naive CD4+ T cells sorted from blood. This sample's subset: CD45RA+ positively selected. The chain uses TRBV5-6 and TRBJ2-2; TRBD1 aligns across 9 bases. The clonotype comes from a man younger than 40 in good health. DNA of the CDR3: TGTGCCAGCAGCTTGGGGGACAGGGCAGAGGAGCTGTTTTTT. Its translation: CASSLGDRAEELFF.